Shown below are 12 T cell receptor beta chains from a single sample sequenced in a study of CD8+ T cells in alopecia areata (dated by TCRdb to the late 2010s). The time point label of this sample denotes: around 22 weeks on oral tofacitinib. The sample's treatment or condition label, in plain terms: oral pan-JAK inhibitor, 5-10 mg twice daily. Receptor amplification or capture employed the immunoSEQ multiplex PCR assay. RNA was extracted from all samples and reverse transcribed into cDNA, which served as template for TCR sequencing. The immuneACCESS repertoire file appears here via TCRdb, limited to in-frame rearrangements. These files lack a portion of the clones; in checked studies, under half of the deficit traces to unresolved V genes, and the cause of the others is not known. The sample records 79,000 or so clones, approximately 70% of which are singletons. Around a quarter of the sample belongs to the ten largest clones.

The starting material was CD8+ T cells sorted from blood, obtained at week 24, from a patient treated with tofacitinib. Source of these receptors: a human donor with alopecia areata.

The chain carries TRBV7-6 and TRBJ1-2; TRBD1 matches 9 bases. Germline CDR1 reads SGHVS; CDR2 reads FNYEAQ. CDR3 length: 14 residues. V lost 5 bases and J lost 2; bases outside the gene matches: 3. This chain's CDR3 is CASSTGQGNYGYTF. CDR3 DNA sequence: TGTGCCAGCAGCACAGGACAGGGGAACTATGGCTACACCTTC.

This CDR3 reads CASSQDISVETQYF. The CDR3 coding sequence is TGCGCCAGCAGCCAAGATATTTCGGTGGAGACCCAGTACTTC. The rearrangement uses TRBV4-3 and TRBJ2-5; D is unclear. V shed 0 bases and J shed 5 bases, with 10 bases lying between them. This CDR3 has 14 amino acids. Per the germline V gene, CDR1 is LGHNA and CDR2 is YSLEER.

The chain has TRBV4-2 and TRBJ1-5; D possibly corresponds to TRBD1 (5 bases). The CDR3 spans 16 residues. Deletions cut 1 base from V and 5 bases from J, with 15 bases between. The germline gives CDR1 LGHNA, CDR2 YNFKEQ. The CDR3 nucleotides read TGTGCCAGCAGCCAAGTCGGACAAACGGGGCATCAGCCCCAGCATTTT. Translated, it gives CASSQVGQTGHQPQHF.

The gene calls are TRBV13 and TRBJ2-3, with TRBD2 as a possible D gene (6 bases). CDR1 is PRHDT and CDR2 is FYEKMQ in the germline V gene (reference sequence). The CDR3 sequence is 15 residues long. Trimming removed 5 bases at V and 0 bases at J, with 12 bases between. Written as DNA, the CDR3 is TGTGCCAGCAGCAACACCGGGACTAGCACAGATACGCAGTATTTT. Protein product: CASSNTGTSTDTQYF.

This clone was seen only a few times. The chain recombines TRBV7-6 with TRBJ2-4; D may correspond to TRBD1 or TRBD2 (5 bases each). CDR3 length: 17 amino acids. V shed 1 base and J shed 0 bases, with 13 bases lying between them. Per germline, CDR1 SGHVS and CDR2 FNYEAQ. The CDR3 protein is CASSLGFGDEAKNIQYF. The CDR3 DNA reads TGTGCCAGCAGCTTAGGCTTTGGGGACGAAGCCAAAAACATTCAGTACTTC. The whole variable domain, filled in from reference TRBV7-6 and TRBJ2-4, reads GAGVSQSPRYKVTKRGQDVALRCDPISGHVSLYWYRQALGQGPEFLTYFNYEAQQDKSGLPNDRFSAERPEGSISTLTIQRTEQRDSAMYRCASSLGFGDEAKNIQYFGAGTRLSVL.

CDR3 bases: TGTGCCAGCAGCCTGGACAGGGGGCACGAGCAGTACTTC. Encoded protein: CASSLDRGHEQYF. V gene TRBV5-6 combines with J gene TRBJ2-7; the match to TRBD1 covers 11 bases. The CDR3 has 13 residues. The J segment lost 5 bases and the V segment lost 4 bases, leaving 2 bases of the junction unmatched. CDR1 and CDR2 (germline): SGHDT, YYEEEE. The whole variable domain, filled in from reference TRBV5-6 and TRBJ2-7, reads DAGVTQSPTHLIKTRGQQVTLRCSPKSGHDTVSWYQQALGQGPQFIFQYYEEEERQRGNFPDRFSGHQFPNYSSELNVNALLLGDSALYLCASSLDRGHEQYFGPGTRLTVT.

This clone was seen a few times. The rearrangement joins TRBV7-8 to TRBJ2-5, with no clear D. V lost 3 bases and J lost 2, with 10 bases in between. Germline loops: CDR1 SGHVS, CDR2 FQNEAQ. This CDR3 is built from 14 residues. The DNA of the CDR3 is TGTGCCAGCAGCTTGGTGGGGTGGCAAGAGACCCAGTACTTC. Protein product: CASSLVGWQETQYF. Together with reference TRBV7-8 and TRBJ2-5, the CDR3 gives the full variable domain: GAGVSQSPRYKVAKRGQDVALRCDPISGHVSLFWYQQALGQGPEFLTYFQNEAQLDKSGLPSDRFFAERPEGSVSTLKIQRTQQEDSAVYLCASSLVGWQETQYFGPGTRLLVL.

The CDR3 loop is CATRRTGATGELFF. CDR3 coding DNA: TGTGCCACCAGAAGGACAGGGGCCACCGGGGAGCTGTTTTTT. V gene TRBV15 combines with J gene TRBJ2-2; 9 bases match TRBD1. This CDR3 spans 14 amino acids. The V and J ends lost 6 bases and 4 bases, in that order; junction bases with no gene match: 3. Germline V gene data show CDR1 as LNHNV and CDR2 as YYDKDF (reference sequence).

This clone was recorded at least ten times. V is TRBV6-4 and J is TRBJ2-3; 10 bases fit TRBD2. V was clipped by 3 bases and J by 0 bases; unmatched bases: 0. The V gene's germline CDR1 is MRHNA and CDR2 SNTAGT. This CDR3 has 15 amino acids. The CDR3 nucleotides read TGTGCCAGCAGTGAACTAGCGGGGAGCACAGATACGCAGTATTTT. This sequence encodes CASSELAGSTDTQYF.

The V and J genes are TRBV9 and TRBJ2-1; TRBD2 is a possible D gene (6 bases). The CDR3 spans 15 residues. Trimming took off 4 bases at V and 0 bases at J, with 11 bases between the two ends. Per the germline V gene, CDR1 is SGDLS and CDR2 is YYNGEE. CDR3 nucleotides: TGTGCCAGCAGCTCCGACGGGAGCTCCTACAATGAGCAGTTCTTC. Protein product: CASSSDGSSYNEQFF.

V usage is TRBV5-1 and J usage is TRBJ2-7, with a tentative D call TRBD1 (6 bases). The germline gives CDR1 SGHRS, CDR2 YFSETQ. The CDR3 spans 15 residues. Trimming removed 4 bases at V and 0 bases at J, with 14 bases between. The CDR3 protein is CASSETGSFSYEQYF. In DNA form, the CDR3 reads TGCGCCAGCAGCGAGACAGGCTCCTTCTCCTACGAGCAGTACTTC.

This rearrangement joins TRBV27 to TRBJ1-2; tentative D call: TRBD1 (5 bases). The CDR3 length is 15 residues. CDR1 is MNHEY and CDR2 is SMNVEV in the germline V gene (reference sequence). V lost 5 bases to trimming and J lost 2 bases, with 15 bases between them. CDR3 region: CASSPFGAGNYGYTF. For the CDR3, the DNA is TGTGCCAGCAGTCCGTTCGGGGCGGGGAACTATGGCTACACCTTC.